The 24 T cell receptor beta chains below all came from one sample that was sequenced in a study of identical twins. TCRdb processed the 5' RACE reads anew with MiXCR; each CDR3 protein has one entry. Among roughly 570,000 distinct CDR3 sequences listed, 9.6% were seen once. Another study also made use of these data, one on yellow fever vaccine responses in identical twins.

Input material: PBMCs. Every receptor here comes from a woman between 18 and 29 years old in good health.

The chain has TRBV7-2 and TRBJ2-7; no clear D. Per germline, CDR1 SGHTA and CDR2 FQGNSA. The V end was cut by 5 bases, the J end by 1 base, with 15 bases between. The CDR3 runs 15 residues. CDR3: CASSQPAWSSYEQYF. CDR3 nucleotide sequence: TGTGCCAGCAGCCAGCCTGCGTGGTCGTCCTACGAGCAGTACTTC.

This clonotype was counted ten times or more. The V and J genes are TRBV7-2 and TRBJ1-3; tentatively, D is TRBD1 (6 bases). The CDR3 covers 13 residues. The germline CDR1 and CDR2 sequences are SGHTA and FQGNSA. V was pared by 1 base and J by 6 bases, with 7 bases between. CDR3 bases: TGTGCCAGCAGCTTAGGACAGGAAAACACCATATATTTT. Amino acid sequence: CASSLGQENTIYF.

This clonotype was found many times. CDR3 sequence: CASRTGRLASTDTQYF. The CDR3 DNA follows: TGTGCCAGCAGAACAGGAAGACTAGCTAGTACAGATACGCAGTATTTT. The V and J genes are TRBV6-5 and TRBJ2-3; 7 nucleotides agree with TRBD2. CDR1 MNHEY and CDR2 SVGAGI come from the germline V gene. The CDR3 extends over 16 amino acids. Trimming took 6 bases from V and 3 from J; bases not matched to a gene: 12.

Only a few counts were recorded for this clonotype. CDR3 sequence: CASSLEGQLIEAFF. The CDR3 region has the DNA TGCGCCAGCAGCTTGGAGGGGCAGTTAATTGAAGCTTTCTTT. The gene calls are TRBV5-1 and TRBJ1-1; perhaps TRBD1 as D (5 bases). The CDR3 is 14 amino acids. Per germline, CDR1 SGHRS and CDR2 YFSETQ. V shed 0 bases and J shed 7 bases, with 13 bases lying between them.

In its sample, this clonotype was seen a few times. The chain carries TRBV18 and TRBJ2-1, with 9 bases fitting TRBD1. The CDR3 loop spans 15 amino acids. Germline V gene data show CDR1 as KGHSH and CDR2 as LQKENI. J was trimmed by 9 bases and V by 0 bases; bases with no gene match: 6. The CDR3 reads CASSPPGTGKGEQFF. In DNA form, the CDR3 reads TGTGCCAGCTCACCACCCGGGACAGGGAAGGGTGAGCAGTTCTTC.

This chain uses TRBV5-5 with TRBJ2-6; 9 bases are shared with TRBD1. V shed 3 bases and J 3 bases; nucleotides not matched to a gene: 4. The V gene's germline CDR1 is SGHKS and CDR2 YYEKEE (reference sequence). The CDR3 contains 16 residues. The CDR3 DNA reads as TGTGCCAGCAGCTCAGGGACAGGGTTTGGGGCCAACGTCCTGACTTTC. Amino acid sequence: CASSSGTGFGANVLTF.

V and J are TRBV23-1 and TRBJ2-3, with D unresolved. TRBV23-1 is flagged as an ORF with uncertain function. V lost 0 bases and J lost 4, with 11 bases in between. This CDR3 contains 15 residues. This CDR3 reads CASSQSWPWPDTQYF. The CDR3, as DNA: TGCGCCAGCAGTCAATCGTGGCCGTGGCCAGATACGCAGTATTTT.

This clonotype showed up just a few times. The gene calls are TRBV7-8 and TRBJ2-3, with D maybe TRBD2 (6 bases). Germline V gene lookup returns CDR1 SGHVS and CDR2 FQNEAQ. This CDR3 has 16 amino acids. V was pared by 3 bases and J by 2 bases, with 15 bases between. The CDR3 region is CASSFRRVSFTDTQYF. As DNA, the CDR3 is TGTGCCAGCAGCTTCAGGAGGGTTAGCTTCACAGATACGCAGTATTTT.

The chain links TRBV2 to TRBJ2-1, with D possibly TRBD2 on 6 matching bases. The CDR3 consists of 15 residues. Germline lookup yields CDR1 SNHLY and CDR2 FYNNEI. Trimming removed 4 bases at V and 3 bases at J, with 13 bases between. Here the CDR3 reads CASSVLGSIYNEQFF. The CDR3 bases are TGTGCCAGCAGTGTCCTCGGGAGTATCTACAATGAGCAGTTCTTC.

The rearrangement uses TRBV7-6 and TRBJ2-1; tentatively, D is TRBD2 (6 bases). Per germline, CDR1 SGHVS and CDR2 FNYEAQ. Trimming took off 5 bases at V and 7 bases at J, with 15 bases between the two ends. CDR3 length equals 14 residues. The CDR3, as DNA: TGTGCCAGCAGCCAATCGGGACTTTCTAATGAGCAGTTCTTC. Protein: CASSQSGLSNEQFF.

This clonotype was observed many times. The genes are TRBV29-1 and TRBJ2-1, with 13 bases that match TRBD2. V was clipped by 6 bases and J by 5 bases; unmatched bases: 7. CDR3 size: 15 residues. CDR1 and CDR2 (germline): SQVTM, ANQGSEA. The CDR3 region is CSVTGLAGMDNEQFF. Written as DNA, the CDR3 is TGCAGCGTGACGGGACTAGCGGGAATGGACAATGAGCAGTTCTTC.

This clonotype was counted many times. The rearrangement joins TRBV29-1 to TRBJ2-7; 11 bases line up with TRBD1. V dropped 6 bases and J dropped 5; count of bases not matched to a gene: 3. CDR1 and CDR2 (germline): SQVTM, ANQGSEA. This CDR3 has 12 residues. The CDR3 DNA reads TGCAGCGTAAGGACAGGGGGCAACGAGCAGTACTTC. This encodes CSVRTGGNEQYF.

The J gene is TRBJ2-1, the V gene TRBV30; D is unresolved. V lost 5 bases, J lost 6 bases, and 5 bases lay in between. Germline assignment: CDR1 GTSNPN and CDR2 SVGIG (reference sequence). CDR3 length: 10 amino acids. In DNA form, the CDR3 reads TGTGCCTGGGAAGTCAATGAGCAGTTCTTC. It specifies CAWEVNEQFF.

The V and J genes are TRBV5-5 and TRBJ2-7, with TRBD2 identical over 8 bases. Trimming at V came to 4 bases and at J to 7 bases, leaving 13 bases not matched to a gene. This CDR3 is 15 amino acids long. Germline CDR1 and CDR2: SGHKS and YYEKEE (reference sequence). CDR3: CASSVGRGVLWEQYF. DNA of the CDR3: TGTGCCAGCAGCGTCGGGCGGGGGGTCCTGTGGGAGCAGTACTTC. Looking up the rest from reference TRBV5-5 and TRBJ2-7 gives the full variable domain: DAGVTQSPTHLIKTRGQQVTLRCSPISGHKSVSWYQQVLGQGPQFIFQYYEKEERGRGNFPDRFSARQFPNYSSELNVNALLLGDSALYLCASSVGRGVLWEQYFGPGTRLTVT.

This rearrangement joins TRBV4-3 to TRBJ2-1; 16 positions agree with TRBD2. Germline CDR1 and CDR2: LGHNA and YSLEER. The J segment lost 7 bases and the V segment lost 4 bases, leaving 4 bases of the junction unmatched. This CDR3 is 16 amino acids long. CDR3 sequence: CASSPGLAGGLNEQFF. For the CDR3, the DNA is TGCGCCAGCAGCCCGGGACTAGCGGGAGGGCTTAATGAGCAGTTCTTC.

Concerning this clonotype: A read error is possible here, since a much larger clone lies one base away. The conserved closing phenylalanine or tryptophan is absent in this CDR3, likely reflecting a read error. The CDR3 nucleotides read TGCGCCAGCAGCTTGGTGCTTGGTGGCGGGATAAACAATGAGCAGTTCATC. Its protein product is CASSLVLGGGINNEQFI. The V call is TRBV5-1, the J call TRBJ2-1, with D perhaps matching TRBD2 (6 bases). The CDR3 length is 17 residues. V was cut by 0 bases and J by 5 bases, with 18 bases left in between. Per germline, CDR1 SGHRS and CDR2 YFSETQ.

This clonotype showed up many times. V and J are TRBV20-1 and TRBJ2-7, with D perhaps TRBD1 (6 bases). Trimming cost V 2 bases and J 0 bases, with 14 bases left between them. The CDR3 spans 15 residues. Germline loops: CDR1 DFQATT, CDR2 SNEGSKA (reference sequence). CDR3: CSARFGTKSSYEQYF. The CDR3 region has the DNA TGCAGTGCTAGATTCGGGACAAAGAGCTCCTACGAGCAGTACTTC.

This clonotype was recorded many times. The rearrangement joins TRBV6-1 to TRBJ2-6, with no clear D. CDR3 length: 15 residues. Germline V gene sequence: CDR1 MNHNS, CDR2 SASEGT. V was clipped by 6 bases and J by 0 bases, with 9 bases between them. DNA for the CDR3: TGTGCCAGCAGAGTGCTTTACTCTGGGGCCAACGTCCTGACTTTC. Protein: CASRVLYSGANVLTF.

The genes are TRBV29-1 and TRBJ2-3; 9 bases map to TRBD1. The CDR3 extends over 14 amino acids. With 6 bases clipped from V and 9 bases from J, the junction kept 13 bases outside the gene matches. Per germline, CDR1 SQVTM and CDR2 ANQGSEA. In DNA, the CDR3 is TGCAGCGTCGCCGCCGGGACAGGGACCGACACGCAGTATTTT. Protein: CSVAAGTGTDTQYF.

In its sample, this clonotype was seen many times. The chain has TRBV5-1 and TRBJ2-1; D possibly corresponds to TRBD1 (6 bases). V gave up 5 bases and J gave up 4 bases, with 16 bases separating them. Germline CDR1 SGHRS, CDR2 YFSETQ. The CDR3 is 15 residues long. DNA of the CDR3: TGCGCCAGCAGGGCTGGGGTCAGGGGATACAATGAGCAGTTCTTC. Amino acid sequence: CASRAGVRGYNEQFF.

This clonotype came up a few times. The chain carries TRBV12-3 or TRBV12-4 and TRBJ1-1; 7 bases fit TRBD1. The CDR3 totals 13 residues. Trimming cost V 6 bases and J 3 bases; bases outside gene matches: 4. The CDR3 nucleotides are TGTGCCAGCAGAGTACAGGGGTACACTGAAGCTTTCTTT. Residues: CASRVQGYTEAFF.

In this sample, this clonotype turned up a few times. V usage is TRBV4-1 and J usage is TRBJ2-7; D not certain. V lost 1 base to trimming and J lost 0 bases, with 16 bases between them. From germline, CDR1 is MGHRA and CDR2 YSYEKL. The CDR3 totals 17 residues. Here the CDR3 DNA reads TGCGCCAGCAGCCAAGTCGATCTCGTACCGACCTCCTACGAGCAGTACTTC. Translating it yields CASSQVDLVPTSYEQYF.

CDR3: CASSWRKGGSYEQYF. The CDR3 DNA sequence: TGTGCCAGCAGCTGGCGGAAGGGAGGCTCCTACGAGCAGTACTTC. This chain connects TRBV11-2 to TRBJ2-7; D is possibly TRBD2 (6 bases). The CDR3 is 15 residues long. The germline gives CDR1 SGHAT, CDR2 FQNNGV. V lost 4 bases and J lost 0, with 13 bases in between.

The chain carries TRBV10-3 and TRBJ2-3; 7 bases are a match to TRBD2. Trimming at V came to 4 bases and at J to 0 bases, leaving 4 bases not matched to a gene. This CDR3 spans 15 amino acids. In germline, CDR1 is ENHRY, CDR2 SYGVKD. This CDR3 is CAISGSGASTDTQYF. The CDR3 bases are TGTGCCATCAGTGGGAGCGGGGCCAGCACAGATACGCAGTATTTT.